Below are 25 T cell receptor beta chains sequenced from a single sample in a study of circulating and synovial CD4+ cells in juvenile arthritis. Data came from immunoSEQ multiplex PCR; TCRdb stores just in-frame clones and leaves some out. The sample records about 34,000 clones, roughly 96% being singletons. Source material: CD4+ T cells from blood. The origin of the receptors is a human donor with juvenile idiopathic arthritis.

The chain uses TRBV19 and TRBJ1-5, with 8 bases fitting TRBD1. The CDR3 runs 12 residues. The V gene's germline CDR1 is LNHDA and CDR2 SQIVND (reference sequence). V was clipped by 9 bases and J by 7 bases; unmatched bases: 5. This chain's CDR3 is CASTGGKQPQHF. For the CDR3, the DNA is TGTGCCAGCACAGGGGGAAAGCAGCCCCAGCATTTT. Filled out from reference TRBV19 and TRBJ1-5, the complete variable domain reads DGGITQSPKYLFRKEGQNVTLSCEQNLNHDAMYWYRQDPGQGLRLIYYSQIVNDFQKGDIAEGYSVSREKKESFPLTVTSAQKNPTAFYLCASTGGKQPQHFGDGTRLSIL.

The V and J genes are TRBV28 and TRBJ1-1, with 7 bases aligning to TRBD1. Germline V gene lookup returns CDR1 MDHEN and CDR2 SYDVKM. The trim removed 7 bases at V and 4 bases at J, leaving 21 bases unmatched. This CDR3 region has 18 residues. Here the CDR3 reads CASTSPDPFRQGGTEAFF. The CDR3 DNA sequence: TGTGCCAGCACCTCCCCCGACCCCTTCCGACAGGGAGGCACTGAAGCTTTCTTT.

The rearrangement joins TRBV5-1 to TRBJ2-2, with TRBD2 matching 10 bases. CDR3 length: 15 residues. The V gene end was trimmed by 2 bases and the J gene end by 3 bases; junction bases not matched to a gene: 1. From germline, CDR1 is SGHRS and CDR2 YFSETQ. CDR3 region: CASSLSGRDTGELFF. In DNA, the CDR3 is TGCGCCAGCAGCTTAAGCGGGAGGGACACCGGGGAGCTGTTTTTT.

V is TRBV6-5 and J is TRBJ1-5; maybe TRBD1 (6 bases). CDR3 length: 15 amino acids. Germline CDR1 is MNHEY and CDR2 is SVGAGI. V was cut by 5 bases and J by 7 bases, with 18 bases left in between. The CDR3 sequence: CASSLGQRPSQPQHF. CDR3 coding DNA: TGTGCCAGCAGTCTCGGACAGCGACCCTCCCAGCCCCAGCATTTT.

The chain combines TRBV7-2 with TRBJ2-7, with 9 bases aligning to TRBD2. The ends lost 1 base at V and 4 bases at J; junction bases unmatched: 8. The CDR3 has 16 amino acids. Germline lookup yields CDR1 SGHTA and CDR2 FQGNSA. The DNA for the CDR3 is TGTGCCAGCAGCTTAGGAACTAGCGGGTTGCTGTACGAGCAGTACTTC. It specifies CASSLGTSGLLYEQYF.

V usage is TRBV18 and J usage is TRBJ1-1; 7 bases map to TRBD1. Trimming removed 3 bases from V and 3 bases from J; junction bases left unmatched: 7. CDR1 is KGHSH and CDR2 is LQKENI in the germline V gene. This CDR3 has 15 residues. CDR3 nucleotides: TGTGCCAGCTCACCCCGGGACAGATGGGACACTGAAGCTTTCTTT. Protein product: CASSPRDRWDTEAFF.

The V gene is TRBV11-2, the J gene TRBJ1-3; a weak D match, TRBD1 (5 bases). V lost 1 base and J 9 bases, leaving 13 bases between the germline ends. CDR3 size: 14 residues. CDR1 is SGHAT and CDR2 is FQNNGV in the germline V gene. CDR3 loop: CASSLVVGGATIYF. DNA of the CDR3: TGTGCCAGCAGCTTAGTCGTCGGAGGGGCCACCATATATTTT.

The V and J genes are TRBV25-1 and TRBJ1-1, with 8 bases that match TRBD1. The CDR3 loop spans 13 amino acids. The trim removed 6 bases at V and 5 bases at J, leaving 5 bases unmatched. The germline V gene has CDR1 MGHDK and CDR2 SYGVNS. The CDR3 region has the DNA TGTGCCAGCAGCTCCCGGACAGGGACTGAAGCTTTCTTT. This codes for CASSSRTGTEAFF.

With respect to this clone: This same CDR3 is encoded by further DNA sequences in the sample. This sequence joins TRBV2 and TRBJ2-7; 7 bases match TRBD2. Germline loops: CDR1 SNHLY, CDR2 FYNNEI. The trim removed 6 bases at V and 5 bases at J, leaving 19 bases unmatched. The CDR3 length is 17 residues. CDR3 sequence reads: CASRPNRWAGEGDEQYF. DNA for the CDR3: TGTGCCAGCAGGCCCAATCGCTGGGCGGGAGAGGGAGACGAGCAGTACTTC.

The chain combines TRBV5-1 with TRBJ2-3, with TRBD2 identical over 7 bases. The germline V gene has CDR1 SGHRS and CDR2 YFSETQ. V shed 4 bases and J 1 base; nucleotides not matched to a gene: 3. This CDR3 has 14 amino acids. The CDR3 region is CASSGAGGTDTQYF. The DNA of the CDR3 is TGCGCCAGCAGCGGGGCGGGAGGCACAGATACGCAGTATTTT.

CDR3 in DNA: TGCGCCAGCAGCCCCGGGACAGGGGGCCCCTATGGCTACACCTTC. It translates to CASSPGTGGPYGYTF. V gene TRBV5-1 combines with J gene TRBJ1-2; 12 bases agree with TRBD1. This CDR3 spans 15 amino acids. The germline V gene has CDR1 SGHRS and CDR2 YFSETQ. V dropped 4 bases and J dropped 4; count of bases not matched to a gene: 5.

This clone was counted between two and nine times. The V gene is TRBV27, the J gene TRBJ1-6; D call uncertain. With 9 bases removed from V and 14 bases from J, the gap between germline ends came to 11 bases. CDR3 length equals 10 residues. Germline V gene sequence: CDR1 MNHEY, CDR2 SMNVEV (reference sequence). Here the CDR3 reads CASEECTLHF. CDR3 sequence (DNA): TGTGCCAGTGAAGAGTGTACCCTCCACTTT.

The J gene is TRBJ2-7, the V gene TRBV7-3; 8 bases match TRBD2. The junction had 12 bases not matched to a gene; V was cut back by 5 bases and J by 3 bases. Per the germline V gene, CDR1 is SGHTA and CDR2 is FQGTGA. The CDR3 extends over 16 amino acids. The CDR3 coding sequence is TGTGCCAGCAGCCTCACCCCGGGACTAGGATACTACGAGCAGTACTTC. Translation gives CASSLTPGLGYYEQYF.

The CDR3 DNA sequence: TGCGCCAGCAGCCCAATGACTAGCGGTGGCACAGATACGCAGTATTTT. Its protein product is CASSPMTSGGTDTQYF. The chain uses TRBV5-1 and TRBJ2-3; 9 bases are shared with TRBD2. With 4 bases clipped from V and 1 base from J, the junction kept 7 bases outside the gene matches. This CDR3 contains 16 residues. Germline V CDR1 and CDR2: SGHRS, YFSETQ.

This sequence joins TRBV19 and TRBJ2-5, with a possible D match to TRBD1 (6 bases). Germline V gene lookup returns CDR1 LNHDA and CDR2 SQIVND (reference sequence). The CDR3 is made up of 12 amino acids. Trimming cost V 6 bases and J 4 bases, with 9 bases left between them. CDR3 coding DNA: TGTGCCAGTAGAGGGGGACGAGAGACCCAGTACTTC. This encodes CASRGGRETQYF.

J is TRBJ2-7 and V is TRBV4-1; TRBD1 matches 8 bases. V was clipped by 4 bases and J by 2 bases; unmatched bases: 4. This CDR3 contains 14 residues. Germline V gene sequence: CDR1 MGHRA, CDR2 YSYEKL. The DNA of the CDR3 is TGCGCCAGCAGCCGTGGACAGGGAACCTACGAGCAGTACTTC. The encoded protein is CASSRGQGTYEQYF.

V gene TRBV6-5 combines with J gene TRBJ1-2; a possible D gene is TRBD1 (5 bases). Trimming stripped 0 bases from V and 7 bases from J, with 15 bases between. The CDR3 sequence is 15 residues long. CDR1 and CDR2 (germline): MNHEY, SVGAGI. The DNA for the CDR3 is TGTGCCAGCAGTTACTCTGAAGGGGTCACGGGTGGCTACACCTTC. This gives the protein CASSYSEGVTGGYTF.

This clone was detected only once. V is TRBV5-5 and J is TRBJ1-2; the match to TRBD1 covers 11 bases. The germline V gene encodes CDR1 SGHKS and CDR2 YYEKEE (reference sequence). V lost 0 bases and J lost 2; bases outside the gene matches: 6. This CDR3 has 17 residues. The CDR3 reads CASSLAIGQGANYGYTF. The CDR3 coding sequence is TGTGCCAGCAGCTTGGCCATCGGACAGGGGGCGAACTATGGCTACACCTTC. Based on the CDR3 plus reference TRBV5-5 and TRBJ1-2, the full variable domain is DAGVTQSPTHLIKTRGQQVTLRCSPISGHKSVSWYQQVLGQGPQFIFQYYEKEERGRGNFPDRFSARQFPNYSSELNVNALLLGDSALYLCASSLAIGQGANYGYTFGSGTRLTVV.

The chain is built from TRBV2 and TRBJ1-5, with 7 bases matching TRBD1. J lost 0 bases, V lost 4 bases, and 6 bases had no gene match. There are 16 residues in the CDR3. CDR1 is SNHLY and CDR2 is FYNNEI in the germline V gene. The CDR3 sequence: CASSGGTANSNQPQHF. The DNA for the CDR3 is TGTGCCAGCAGTGGTGGGACAGCTAATAGCAATCAGCCCCAGCATTTT.

V is TRBV9 and J is TRBJ2-1; D perhaps matches TRBD2 (6 bases). Germline V gene sequence: CDR1 SGDLS, CDR2 YYNGEE. Trimming removed 1 base from V and 2 bases from J, with 13 bases in between. The CDR3 sequence is 16 residues long. CDR3 amino acids: CASSVTGTATYNEQFF. CDR3 DNA: TGTGCCAGCAGCGTAACCGGGACTGCCACCTACAATGAGCAGTTCTTC.

J is TRBJ2-1 and V is TRBV9; 11 bases agree with TRBD2. Germline values: CDR1 SGDLS, CDR2 YYNGEE. Losses at the gene ends were 0 bases for V and 6 bases for J; bases not matched to a gene: 8. The CDR3 consists of 17 residues. The CDR3 here is CASSVGVAGGLFNEQFF. The DNA of the CDR3 is TGTGCCAGCAGCGTAGGGGTAGCGGGGGGGCTGTTCAATGAGCAGTTCTTC.

This clone has a single count. The rearrangement uses TRBV5-4 and TRBJ2-1; TRBD2 aligns across 9 bases. J gave up 7 bases and V 3 bases, and 5 bases lay outside the gene matches. Germline V lookup: CDR1 SGHNT, CDR2 YYREEE (reference sequence). The length of the CDR3 is 14 residues. CDR3 in DNA: TGTGCCAGCAGCTCAAAGCGGGAGGTGAATGAGCAGTTCTTC. Translated, it gives CASSSKREVNEQFF.

V usage is TRBV15 and J usage is TRBJ2-1, with D maybe TRBD1 (5 bases). Trimming removed 1 base from V and 7 bases from J, with 11 bases in between. Germline V gene data show CDR1 as LNHNV and CDR2 as YYDKDF (reference sequence). The CDR3 extends over 14 amino acids. The chain's CDR3 is CATSRGRERNEQFF. In nucleotides, the CDR3 is TGTGCCACCAGCAGAGGCAGGGAAAGGAATGAGCAGTTCTTC. Supplemented by reference TRBV15 and TRBJ2-1, the full variable domain reads DAMVIQNPRYQVTQFGKPVTLSCSQTLNHNVMYWYQQKSSQAPKLLFHYYDKDFNNEADTPDNFQSRRPNTSFCFLDIRSPGLGDTAMYLCATSRGRERNEQFFGPGTRLTVL.

The chain uses TRBV6-1 and TRBJ2-5, with 7 bases identical to TRBD1. This CDR3 has 13 amino acids. The V segment lost 6 bases and the J segment 5 bases; nucleotides outside the gene matches: 6. Germline V CDR1 and CDR2: MNHNS, SASEGT. As DNA, the CDR3 is TGTGCCAGCAGAACAGGGGTTTCGGAGACCCAGTACTTC. It encodes CASRTGVSETQYF.

The J gene is TRBJ1-4, the V gene TRBV30; possible D gene TRBD1, 5 bases. CDR1 is GTSNPN, CDR2 SVGIG, per germline (reference sequence). The CDR3 is made up of 14 amino acids. Trimming took 4 bases from V and 8 from J, leaving 17 bases between them. The CDR3 DNA reads as TGTGCCTGGACTACCAAGGGGCGACGGGAAAAACTGTTTTTT. Translating gives CAWTTKGRREKLFF.